Detailed here is one T cell receptor beta chain. As yet, its antigen is unknown. Only in-frame clones appear in the TCRdb table, and some are missing; sequencing was by immunoSEQ multiplex PCR. Among some 3,300 clones, 86% were seen once, and the ten largest hold roughly 5.2%. These data come from a study of T cells in lung cancer brain metastases. The germline V and J ends were trimmed by 5 bases and 1 base, with 18 bases remaining between them. The CDR3 length is 16 residues. The V gene's germline CDR1 is MDHEN and CDR2 SYDVKM. No patient had a history of multiple malignancies, as such patients were excluded. Regarding the study as a whole: FFPE DNA fragmentation may have prevented retrieving the complete T cell repertoire.

This TCR was recovered from a woman between 50 and 59 years old with non-small cell lung cancer. The specimen sequenced was tumor tissue from the primary lung tumor. The chain couples TRBV28 to TRBJ2-7; D is unclear. The chain's CDR3 is CASSPPRRVKSYEQYF. The CDR3 DNA sequence: TGTGCCAGCAGTCCCCCCCGACGAGTTAAGTCCTACGAGCAGTACTTC.